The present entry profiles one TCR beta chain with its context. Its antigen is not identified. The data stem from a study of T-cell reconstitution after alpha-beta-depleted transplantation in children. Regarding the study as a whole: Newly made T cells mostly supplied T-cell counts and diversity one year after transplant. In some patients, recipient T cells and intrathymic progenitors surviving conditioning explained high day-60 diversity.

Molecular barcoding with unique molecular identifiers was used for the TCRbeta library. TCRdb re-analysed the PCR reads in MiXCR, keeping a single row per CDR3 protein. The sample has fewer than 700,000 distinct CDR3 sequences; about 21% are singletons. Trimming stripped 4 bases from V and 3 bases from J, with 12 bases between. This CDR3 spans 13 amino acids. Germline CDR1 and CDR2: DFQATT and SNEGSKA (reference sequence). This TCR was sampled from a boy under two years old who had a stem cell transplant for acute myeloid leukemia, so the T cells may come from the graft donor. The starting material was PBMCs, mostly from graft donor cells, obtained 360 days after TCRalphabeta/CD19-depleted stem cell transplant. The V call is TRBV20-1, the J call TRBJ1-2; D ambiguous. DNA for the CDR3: TGCAGTGCTACCCTCCCGACGGACTATGGCTACACCTTC. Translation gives CSATLPTDYGYTF.